This T cell receptor (beta chain) was profiled in a study of T cell responses to AZD1222 COVID-19 vaccine. About this clone itself: Antigen specificity is unknown.

Only in-frame clones appear in the TCRdb table, and some are missing; sequencing was by immunoSEQ multiplex PCR. This table has about 180,000 clones, 94% appearing once. Germline V gene sequence: CDR1 LNHDA, CDR2 SQIVND (reference sequence). V gave up 7 bases and J gave up 5 bases, with 3 bases separating them. This CDR3 spans 11 amino acids. Points from the study as a whole: Repertoire sampling occurred only after the peak T cell response. Unmutated variant regions reportedly attract nearly half of all spike-specific TCRs.

V is TRBV19 and J is TRBJ1-6; no clear D gene. The clonotype comes from an adult who received the AZD1222 COVID-19 vaccine. Sequences were derived from peripheral blood, sampled 28 days after the second AZD1222 dose. The CDR3 reads CASKDNSPLHF. The DNA for the CDR3 is TGTGCCAGTAAAGATAATTCACCCCTCCACTTT. Drawing the rest from reference TRBV19 and TRBJ1-6, the complete variable domain is DGGITQSPKYLFRKEGQNVTLSCEQNLNHDAMYWYRQDPGQGLRLIYYSQIVNDFQKGDIAEGYSVSREKKESFPLTVTSAQKNPTAFYLCASKDNSPLHFGNGTRLTVT.